This T cell receptor beta chain was identified during a study of T cell repertoires in cytomegalovirus infection. TCRdb recomputed calls from the reads with MiXCR, one row per CDR3 protein. The data hold fewer than 1,000,000 distinct CDR3 sequences, with around 31% observed a single time. This CDR3 is built from 15 residues. V was cut by 0 bases and J by 2 bases, with 10 bases left in between. Per the germline V gene, CDR1 is SGHVS and CDR2 is FQNEAQ. Points from the study as a whole: The study found HLA-C-restricted CMV-specific TCR beta clonotypes dominating the ex vivo response.

This clonotype showed up many times. Its antigen is as yet unknown. The V and J genes are TRBV7-8 and TRBJ1-1, with D unclear. The clonotype was recovered from a human donor in good health (CMV status not recorded). Some clones in this sample may be carry-over from other donors' samples. The sample here was cultured CD8+ T cells from PBMCs, taken from culture after CMV antigen stimulation. CDR3 nucleotide sequence: TGTGCCAGCAGCTTAGCCAGGCAGGCCAACACTGAAGCTTTCTTT. This sequence encodes CASSLARQANTEAFF.